Listed below are T cell receptor beta chains from one sample, sequenced in a study of T cell changes during pregnancy in multiple sclerosis. The method was immunoSEQ multiplex PCR; TCRdb's version includes in-frame clones alone and lacks a portion of them. The sample contains 32,000 or so clones, approximately 92% of which appear only once. The sample consisted of CD8+ T cells from peripheral blood mononuclear cells, taken in the second trimester of pregnancy. The receptors originated from a female donor with multiple sclerosis, enrolled in a pregnancy study. Each CDR3 is given without its conserved first and last residue. Fields, in order: V gene, CDR3 protein.

TRBV12-5 | ASGLDRGPLGGNEQF
TRBV15 | ATSRKRTGDHTEAF
TRBV5-5 | ASATIGDYGYT
TRBV7-2 | ASSSMGAGKTQY
TRBV5-4 | ASSSTSSQETQY
TRBV18 | ASSPLPRNEQF
TRBV7-3 | ASSFLPGSSYEQY
TRBV9 | ASSEFRDRGTYNEQF
TRBV7-3 | ASSFDQGGDEQY
TRBV7-9 | ASSFPREEMETQY
TRBV5-4 | ASSLGGQGAIRELF
TRBV20-1 | SASEEGTIY
TRBV7-8 | ASSLRSLMNTEAF
TRBV7-9 | ASSFQGSYNSPLH
TRBV4-1 | ASSQVGGSTDTQY
TRBV21-1 | ASRGLAGGSYEQY
TRBV7-9 | ASSLDPQGTYEQY
TRBV7-2 | ASSLRSLAGHTDTQY
TRBV9 | ASSPSVAGELF
TRBV19 | ASSPLTSGRANEQF
TRBV25-1 | ASTPPGGALQNEQF
TRBV19 | ASSIGGRGVNEQF
TRBV27 | ASSLHRGSNTEAF
TRBV2 | ASREQGLDEKLF
TRBV6-6 | ASSYSSGDYTYEQY
TRBV6-1 | ASRGDIRSTEAF
TRBV2 | ASRGTSGGASYVETQY
TRBV13 | ASSLSFGDSSYEQY
TRBV9 | ASTKGQAYYGYT
TRBV15 | ATRDSESWDSVQDGYT
TRBV28 | ASSLWLAGTNTGELF
TRBV5-5 | ASSLTAGREQY
TRBV28 | ASSFWAGGVGETQY
TRBV5-4 | ASSFPTDTGELF
TRBV5-8 | ASSLKGQGAGQPQH
TRBV27 | ASSLGTTSTDTQY
TRBV4-1 | ASSQQGVEQF
TRBV20-1 | SASGRGEQF
TRBV2 | ARGTGEYEQY
TRBV7-9 | ASRGQGNTIY
TRBV27 | ASSLSSAKYYEQY
TRBV29-1 | SATAGGNTIY
TRBV19 | ASSPLQGGTEAF
TRBV29-1 | SVERGNPQH
TRBV4-1 | ASSQGGRSPLH
TRBV30 | AWSVYSQPQH
TRBV28 | ASSFRGALETQY
TRBV7-8 | ASSFPSRETQY
TRBV5-1 | ASSLAGQGGKETQY
TRBV11-3 | ASSLGSFTRRYSTNEKLF
TRBV6-6 | ASSSPGDSYEQY
TRBV2 | ASREGRLNTEAF
TRBV7-9 | ASVLGSLYT
TRBV2 | ASRGDGYT
TRBV4-1 | ASSHPGAQPTESYNEQF